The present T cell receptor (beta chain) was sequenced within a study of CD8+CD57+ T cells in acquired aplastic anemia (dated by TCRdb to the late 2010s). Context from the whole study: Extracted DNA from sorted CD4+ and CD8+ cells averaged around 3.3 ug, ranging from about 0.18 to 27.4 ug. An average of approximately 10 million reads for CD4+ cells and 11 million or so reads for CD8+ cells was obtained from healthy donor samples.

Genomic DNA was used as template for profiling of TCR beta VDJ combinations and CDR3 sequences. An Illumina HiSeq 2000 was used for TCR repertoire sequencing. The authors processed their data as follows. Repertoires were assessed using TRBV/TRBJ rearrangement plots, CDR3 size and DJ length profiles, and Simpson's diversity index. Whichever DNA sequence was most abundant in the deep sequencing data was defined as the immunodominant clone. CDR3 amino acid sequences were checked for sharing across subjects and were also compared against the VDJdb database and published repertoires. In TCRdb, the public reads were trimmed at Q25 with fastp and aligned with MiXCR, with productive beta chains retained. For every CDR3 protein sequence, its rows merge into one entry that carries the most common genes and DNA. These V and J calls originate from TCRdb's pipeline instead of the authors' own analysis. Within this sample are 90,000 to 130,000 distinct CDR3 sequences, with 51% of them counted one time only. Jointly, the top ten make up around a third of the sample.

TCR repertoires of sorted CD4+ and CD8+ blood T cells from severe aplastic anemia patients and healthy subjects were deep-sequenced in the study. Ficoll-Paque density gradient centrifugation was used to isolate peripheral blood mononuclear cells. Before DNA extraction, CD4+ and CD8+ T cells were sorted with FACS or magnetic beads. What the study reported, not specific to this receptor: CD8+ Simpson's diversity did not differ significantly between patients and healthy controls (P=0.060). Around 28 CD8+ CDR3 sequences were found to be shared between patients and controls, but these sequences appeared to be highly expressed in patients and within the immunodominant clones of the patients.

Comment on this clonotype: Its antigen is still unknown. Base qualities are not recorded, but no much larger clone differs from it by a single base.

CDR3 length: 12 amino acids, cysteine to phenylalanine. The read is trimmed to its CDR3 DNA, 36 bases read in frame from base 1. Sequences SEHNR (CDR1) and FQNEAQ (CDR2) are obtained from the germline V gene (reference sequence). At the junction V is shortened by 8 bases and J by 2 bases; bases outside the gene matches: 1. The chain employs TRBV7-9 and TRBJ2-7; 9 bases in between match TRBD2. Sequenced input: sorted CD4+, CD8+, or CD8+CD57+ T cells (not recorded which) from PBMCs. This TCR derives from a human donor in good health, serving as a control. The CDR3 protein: CASVAGAYEQYF. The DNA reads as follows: TGTGCCAGCGTAGCGGGAGCCTACGAGCAGTACTTC.